This T cell receptor (beta chain) was recorded in a study of cytomegalovirus exposure and HLA in healthy donors. General study findings and limits: The study found most TCR sequences rare, yet found some public TCRs in many donors.

This CDR3 is built from 12 residues. Germline assignment: CDR1 SEHNR and CDR2 FQNEAQ (reference sequence). V dropped 5 bases and J dropped 5 bases, with 10 bases sitting between them. Sequencing used immunoSEQ multiplex PCR; TCRdb keeps in-frame clones, though not all of them. The sample holds 150,000 to 200,000 clones, around 86% seen once. This clone came up a few times. Its antigen is as yet unknown. Sequenced input: PBMCs. This receptor was obtained from a man aged 30-40 years in good health and CMV-seropositive. This chain joins TRBV7-9 and TRBJ2-7; unclear D gene. The CDR3 region is CASSPLKDEQYF. In DNA, the CDR3 is TGTGCCAGCAGCCCGTTGAAGGACGAGCAGTACTTC.